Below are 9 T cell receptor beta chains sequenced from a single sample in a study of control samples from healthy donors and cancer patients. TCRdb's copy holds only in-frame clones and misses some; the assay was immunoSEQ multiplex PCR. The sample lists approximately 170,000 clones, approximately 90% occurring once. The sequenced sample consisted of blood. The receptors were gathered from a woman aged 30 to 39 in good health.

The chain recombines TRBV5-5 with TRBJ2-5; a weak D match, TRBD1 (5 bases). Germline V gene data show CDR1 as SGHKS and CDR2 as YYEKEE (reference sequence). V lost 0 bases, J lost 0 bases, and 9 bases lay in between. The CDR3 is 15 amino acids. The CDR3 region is CASSLEGSNQETQYF. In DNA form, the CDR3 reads TGTGCCAGCAGCTTGGAGGGGTCAAACCAAGAGACCCAGTACTTC.

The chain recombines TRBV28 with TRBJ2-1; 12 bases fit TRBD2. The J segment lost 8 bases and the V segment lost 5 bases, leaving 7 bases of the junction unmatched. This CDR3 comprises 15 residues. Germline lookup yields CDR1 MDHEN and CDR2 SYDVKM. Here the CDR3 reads CASSPSGLAGYEQFF. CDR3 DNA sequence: TGTGCCAGCAGTCCCTCAGGACTAGCGGGATATGAGCAGTTCTTC.

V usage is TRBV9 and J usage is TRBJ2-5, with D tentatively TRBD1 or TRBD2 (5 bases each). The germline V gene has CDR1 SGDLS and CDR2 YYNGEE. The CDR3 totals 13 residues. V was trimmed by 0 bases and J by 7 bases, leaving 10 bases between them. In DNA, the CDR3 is TGTGCCAGCAGCGTAGCTGAGAGGGGGACCCAGTACTTC. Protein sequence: CASSVAERGTQYF.

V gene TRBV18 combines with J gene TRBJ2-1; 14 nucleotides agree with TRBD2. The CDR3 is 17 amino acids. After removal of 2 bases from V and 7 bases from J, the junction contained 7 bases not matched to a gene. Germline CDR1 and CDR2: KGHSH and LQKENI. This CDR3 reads CASSPDQGLAGVNEQFF. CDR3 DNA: TGTGCCAGCTCACCAGATCAGGGACTAGCGGGAGTTAATGAGCAGTTCTTC.

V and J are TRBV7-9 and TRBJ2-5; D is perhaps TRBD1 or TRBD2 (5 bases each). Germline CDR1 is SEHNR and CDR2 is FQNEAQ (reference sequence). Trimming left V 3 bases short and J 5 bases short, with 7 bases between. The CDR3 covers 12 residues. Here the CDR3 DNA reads TGTGCCAGCAGCTTCGGGGCTGAGACCCAGTACTTC. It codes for CASSFGAETQYF.

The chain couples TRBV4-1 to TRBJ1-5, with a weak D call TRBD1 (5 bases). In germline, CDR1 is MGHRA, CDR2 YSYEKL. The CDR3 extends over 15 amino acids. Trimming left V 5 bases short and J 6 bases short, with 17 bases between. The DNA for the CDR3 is TGCGCCAGCAGCGGAGGGGTTGTTGGGAGTCAGCCCCAGCATTTT. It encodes CASSGGVVGSQPQHF.

The CDR3 nucleotides are TGTGCCAGTAGTCTTTCGGGGGGGAATGAAGCTTTCTTT. It codes for CASSLSGGNEAFF. The rearrangement joins TRBV19 to TRBJ1-1, with D tentatively TRBD1 (5 bases). The germline V and J ends were trimmed by 5 bases and 7 bases, with 14 bases remaining between them. The germline V gene encodes CDR1 LNHDA and CDR2 SQIVND (reference sequence). The CDR3 runs to 13 residues.

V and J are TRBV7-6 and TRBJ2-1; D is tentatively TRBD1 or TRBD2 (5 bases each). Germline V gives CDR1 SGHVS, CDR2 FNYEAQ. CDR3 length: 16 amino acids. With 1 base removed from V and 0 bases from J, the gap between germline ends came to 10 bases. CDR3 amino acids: CASSLGGPFSYNEQFF. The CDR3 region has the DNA TGTGCCAGCAGCTTAGGGGGACCCTTCTCCTACAATGAGCAGTTCTTC.

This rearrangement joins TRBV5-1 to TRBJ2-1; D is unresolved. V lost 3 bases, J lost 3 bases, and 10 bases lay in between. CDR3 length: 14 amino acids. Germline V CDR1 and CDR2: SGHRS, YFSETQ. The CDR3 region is CASSSGGNYNEQFF. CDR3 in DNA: TGCGCCAGCAGCTCTGGCGGAAACTACAATGAGCAGTTCTTC.